This T cell receptor beta chain was recovered during a study of T cells after yellow fever vaccination (dated by TCRdb to between 2017 and 2020). About the full investigation: The SMART-Seq v4 Ultra Low Input RNA kit was used to prepare libraries from fractions with low cell numbers. Bulk TCR alpha and beta repertoires were sequenced longitudinally to track T-cell clones before and after primary and booster YFV17D yellow fever vaccination. Two healthy male donors, one aged 18 to 30 and one aged 30 to 40 years, made up the cohort. Bulk PBMC replicates and cell subsets were isolated from blood drawn at multiple timepoints before and after both primary and secondary immunization. The full study reports these points: A small share of clonotypes was detected in both CD4 and CD8 compartments, with the overlap likely arising from convergent recombination. Most clones expanded after primary vaccination (almost 97% of CD4 and roughly 90% of CD8) were re-detected after the booster, suggesting that broad memory maintenance occurred. Because only two donors were included in the study, the extent to which the findings can be generalized is limited. The secondary T-cell response was found to be weaker but faster than the primary response, with a peak reached on day 5 rather than on day 15. Computational filtering was needed because FACS-sorted repertoires could contain abundant contaminating clonotypes from the bulk population.

What this sample's treatment or condition label stands for: live attenuated yellow fever vaccine strain. A standard Ficoll-Paque protocol was used to isolate PBMCs from peripheral blood. Dynabeads CD4 and CD8 positive selection kits were used to isolate CD4 and CD8 T-cell fractions. RNA was extracted with TriZol from bulk PBMCs, CD4 and CD8 fractions, and dextramer-positive and dextramer-negative fractions. This clonotype showed up many times. Its specific antigen is unknown. No qualities accompany the bases; no much larger clone lies one base away. TCR cDNA was made using 5'RACE template switching, a step that added a universal primer site and unique molecular identifiers. Priming for cDNA synthesis came from both the TCR alpha and TCR beta constant segments. Libraries were amplified in two PCR steps, with sample barcodes and sequencing adapters added in the second step. Libraries were sequenced on Illumina HiSeq 2500 (2x100 bp) or NovaSeq (2x150 bp). The published analysis was carried out like this. MIGEC was used to demultiplex reads and collapse the reads into UMI consensus sequences, and MiXCR was used for V(D)J alignment. Using edgeR on replicate PBMC samples, clonotypes were called vaccine-responding if FDR was below 0.01 and the log2 fold change was above 5 up to day 15. Each bulk clonotype was labeled CD4 or CD8 based on which sequenced repertoire, CD4 or CD8, contained the clonotype at higher abundance. TCRdb reran the public reads through fastp at Q25 and MiXCR, keeping productive beta chains. Rows with a matching CDR3 protein are joined into one entry that keeps the most common DNA and genes. The V and J calls follow TCRdb's processing rather than the paper's. Within this sample are 60,000 to 95,000 distinct CDR3 sequences, with approximately 7.3% of them counted one time only. The top ten constitute around 28% of the sample.

The sequence came from a man between 18 and 35 years old who received the YFV17D yellow fever vaccine. The sample in question was CD8+ T cells sorted from PBMCs, obtained 9 to 10 days after the first yellow fever vaccination.

CDR3 region: CASSKLKRLGRGRTDTQYF. The DNA is TGTGCCAGCAGCAAGCTTAAGCGGTTAGGGCGGGGCCGCACAGATACGCAGTATTTT. Here the chain combines TRBV7-8 and TRBJ2-3; the D region possibly corresponds to TRBD2 (6 bases align). The germline V gene sets CDR1 to SGHVS and CDR2 to FQNEAQ. V sheds 5 bases and J sheds 1 base, leaving 25 bases between their ends. Inclusive of the bounding cysteine and phenylalanine, the CDR3 is 19 residues long. The kept DNA is CDR3 alone, 57 bases in frame from the first base. The reference TRBV7-8 and TRBJ2-3 proteins fill in what lies around the CDR3, so the full variable domain reads GAGVSQSPRYKVAKRGQDVALRCDPISGHVSLFWYQQALGQGPEFLTYFQNEAQLDKSGLPSDRFFAERPEGSVSTLKIQRTQQEDSAVYLCASSKLKRLGRGRTDTQYFGPGTRLTVL.